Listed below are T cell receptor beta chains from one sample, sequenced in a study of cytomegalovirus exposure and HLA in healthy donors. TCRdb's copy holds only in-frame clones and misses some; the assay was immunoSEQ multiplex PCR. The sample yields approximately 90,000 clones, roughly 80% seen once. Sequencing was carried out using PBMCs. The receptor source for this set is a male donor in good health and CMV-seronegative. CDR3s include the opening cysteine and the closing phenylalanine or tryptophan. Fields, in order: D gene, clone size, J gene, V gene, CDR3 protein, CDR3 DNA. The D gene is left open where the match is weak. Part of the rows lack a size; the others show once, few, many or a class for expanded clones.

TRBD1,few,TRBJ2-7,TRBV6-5,CASSYSGGQGNYEQYF,TGTGCCAGCAGTTACTCCGGGGGACAGGGTAACTACGAGCAGTACTTC
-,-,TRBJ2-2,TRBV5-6,CASSWGDRRNTGELFF,TGTGCCAGCAGCTGGGGGGACAGAAGGAACACCGGGGAGCTGTTTTTT
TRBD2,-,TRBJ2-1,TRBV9,CASSNLAGGYNEQFF,TGTGCCAGCAGCAATCTAGCGGGAGGGTACAATGAGCAGTTCTTC
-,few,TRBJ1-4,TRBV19,CASSPGANEKLFF,TGTGCCAGTAGTCCCGGGGCTAATGAAAAACTGTTTTTT
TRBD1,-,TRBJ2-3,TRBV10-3,CAIRGTATDTQYF,TGTGCCATCAGGGGGACAGCCACAGATACGCAGTATTTT
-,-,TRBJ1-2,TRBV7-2,CASSLHGTSNYGYTF,TGTGCCAGCAGCTTACACGGTACCTCTAACTATGGCTACACCTTC
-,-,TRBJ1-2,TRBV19,CASKSGGTREGYTF,TGTGCCAGTAAATCGGGGGGGACAAGAGAAGGCTACACCTTC
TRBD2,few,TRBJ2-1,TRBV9,CASSVGPGTSGLNEQFF,TGTGCCAGCAGCGTAGGCCCCGGGACTAGCGGGCTCAATGAGCAGTTCTTC
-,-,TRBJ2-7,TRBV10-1,CASSESLERGEQYF,TGCGCCAGCAGTGAGTCCCTCGAGAGAGGCGAGCAGTACTTC
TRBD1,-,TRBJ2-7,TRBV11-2,CASSFTGVSSYEQYF,TGTGCCAGCAGTTTTACAGGGGTCAGCTCCTACGAGCAGTACTTC
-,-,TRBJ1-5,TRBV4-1,CASSLGTRNQPQHF,TGCGCCAGCAGCCTCGGGACACGAAATCAGCCCCAGCATTTT
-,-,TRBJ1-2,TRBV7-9,CASTDSGIKTF,TGTGCCAGCACCGATTCCGGGATCAAAACCTTC
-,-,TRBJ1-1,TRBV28,CASSLARGAFF,TGTGCCAGCAGTTTAGCTAGGGGAGCTTTCTTT
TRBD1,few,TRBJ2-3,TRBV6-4,CASSVETGGTDTQYF,TGTGCCAGCAGTGTAGAAACAGGGGGAACAGATACGCAGTATTTT
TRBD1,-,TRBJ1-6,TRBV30,CAWTKDRTYNSPLHF,TGTGCCTGGACCAAGGACAGGACCTATAATTCACCCCTCCACTTT
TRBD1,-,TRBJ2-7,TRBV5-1,CASNPGGHYEQYF,TGCGCCAGCAACCCAGGGGGACACTACGAGCAGTACTTC
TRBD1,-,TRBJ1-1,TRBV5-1,CASSWGDRGWTEAFF,TGCGCCAGCAGCTGGGGGGACAGGGGTTGGACTGAAGCTTTCTTC
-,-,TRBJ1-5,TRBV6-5,CASSADSRYQPQHF,TGTGCCAGCAGCGCCGACAGTAGATATCAGCCCCAGCATTTT
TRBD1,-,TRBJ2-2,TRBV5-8,CASSRPGQNTGELFF,TGTGCCAGCAGCCGTCCGGGACAGAATACCGGGGAGCTGTTTTTT
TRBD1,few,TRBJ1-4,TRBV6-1,CASSVPRDRGHEKLFF,TGTGCCAGCAGTGTTCCCAGGGACAGGGGGCATGAAAAACTGTTTTTT
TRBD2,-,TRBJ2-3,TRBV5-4,CASSLGLAGAADTQYF,TGTGCCAGCAGCTTGGGTCTAGCGGGAGCAGCAGATACGCAGTATTTT
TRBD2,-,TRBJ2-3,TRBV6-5,CASSRTSGFTDTQYF,TGTGCCAGCAGTCGGACTAGCGGTTTCACAGATACGCAGTATTTT
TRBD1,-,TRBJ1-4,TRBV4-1,CASSQVGQGVGEKLFF,TGCGCCAGCAGCCAAGTGGGGCAGGGGGTGGGTGAAAAACTGTTTTTT
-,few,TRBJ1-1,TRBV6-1,CASSEALPSSARDAFF,TGTGCCAGCAGTGAAGCGCTCCCGTCTTCTGCCAGGGATGCTTTCTTT
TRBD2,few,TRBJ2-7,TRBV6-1,CASTPALGGFYEQYF,TGTGCCAGCACGCCCGCCCTCGGGGGGTTCTACGAGCAGTACTTC
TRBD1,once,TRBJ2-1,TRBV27,CASRTGTANNEQFF,TGTGCCAGCAGAACCGGGACAGCAAACAATGAGCAGTTCTTC
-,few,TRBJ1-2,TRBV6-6,CASSTAATPPYGYTF,TGTGCCAGCAGTACCGCCGCAACACCTCCCTATGGCTACACCTTC
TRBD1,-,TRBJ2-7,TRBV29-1,CSVGQGAPTAYEQYF,TGCAGCGTTGGACAGGGGGCGCCTACTGCCTACGAGCAGTACTTC
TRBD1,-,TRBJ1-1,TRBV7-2,CASSLGSGGGQAREAFF,TGTGCCAGCAGCTTAGGGAGCGGCGGGGGACAGGCTAGGGAAGCTTTCTTT
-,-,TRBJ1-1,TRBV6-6,CASSYDRSFTEAFF,TGTGCCAGCAGTTACGACAGGTCGTTTACTGAAGCTTTCTTT
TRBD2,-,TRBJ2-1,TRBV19,CASRKTSGRRYNEQFF,TGTGCCAGTAGGAAGACTAGCGGGAGGCGGTACAATGAGCAGTTCTTC
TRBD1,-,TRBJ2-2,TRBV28,CASSFTQGARNTGELFF,TGTGCCAGCAGTTTTACACAGGGGGCGCGGAACACCGGGGAGCTGTTTTTT
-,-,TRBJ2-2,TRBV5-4,CASSLDSGTGELFF,TGTGCCAGCAGCTTGGATTCGGGCACCGGGGAGCTGTTTTTT
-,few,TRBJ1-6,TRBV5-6,CASSLGQAYNSPLHF,TGTGCCAGCAGCTTGGGTCAGGCCTATAATTCACCCCTCCACTTT
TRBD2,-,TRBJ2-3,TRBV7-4,CASSPQGLAGGRDTQYF,TGTGCCAGCAGCCCGCAGGGACTAGCGGGAGGTAGAGATACGCAGTATTTT
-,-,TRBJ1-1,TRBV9,CASSASGSMNTEAFF,TGTGCCAGCAGCGCATCGGGATCGATGAACACTGAAGCTTTCTTT
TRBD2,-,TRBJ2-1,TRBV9,CASSRTSGTSSYNEQFF,TGTGCCAGCAGCCGGACTAGCGGGACGAGCTCCTACAATGAGCAGTTCTTC
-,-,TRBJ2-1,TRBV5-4,CASSFGVREYNEQFF,TGTGCCAGCAGCTTCGGGGTAAGAGAGTACAATGAGCAGTTCTTC
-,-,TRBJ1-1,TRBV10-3,CAISESGRGHTEAFF,TGTGCCATCAGTGAGTCCGGCAGGGGACATACTGAAGCTTTCTTT
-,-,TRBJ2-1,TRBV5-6,CASSLVRTSQYNEQFF,TGTGCCAGCAGCTTGGTGAGGACTTCCCAATACAATGAGCAGTTCTTC
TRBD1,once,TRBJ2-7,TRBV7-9,CASSSKDSTGDVDEQYF,TGTGCCAGCAGCTCCAAAGATTCAACAGGGGACGTCGACGAGCAGTACTTC
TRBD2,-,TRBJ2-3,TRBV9,CASSPKRDFTSTDTQYF,TGTGCCAGCAGCCCAAAGCGGGACTTTACTAGCACAGATACGCAGTATTTT
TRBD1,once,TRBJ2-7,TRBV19,CASSPPGGRIYEQYF,TGTGCCAGTAGTCCACCAGGGGGTAGGATCTACGAGCAGTACTTC
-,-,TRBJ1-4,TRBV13,CASSPIGGVDEKLFF,TGTGCCAGCAGCCCAATCGGGGGAGTGGATGAAAAACTGTTTTTT
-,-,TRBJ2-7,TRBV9,CASSNSPSDEQYF,TGTGCCAGCAGCAATTCACCGTCGGACGAGCAGTACTTC
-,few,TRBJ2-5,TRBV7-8,CASSARLAGGVETQYF,TGTGCCAGCAGCGCTCGGCTAGCCGGTGGGGTCGAGACCCAGTACTTC